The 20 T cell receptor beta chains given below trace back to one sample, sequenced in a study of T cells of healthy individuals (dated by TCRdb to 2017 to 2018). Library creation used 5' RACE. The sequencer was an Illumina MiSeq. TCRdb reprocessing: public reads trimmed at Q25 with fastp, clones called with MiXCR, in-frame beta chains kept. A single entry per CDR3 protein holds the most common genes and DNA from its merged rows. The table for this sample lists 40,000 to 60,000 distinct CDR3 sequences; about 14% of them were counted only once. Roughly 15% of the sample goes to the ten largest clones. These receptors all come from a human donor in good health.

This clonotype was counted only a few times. Written as DNA, the CDR3 is TGCAGGGCTACAGGGGCCTCCGACACCGGGGAGCTGTTTTTT. Translated, it gives CRATGASDTGELFF. The chain combines TRBV29-1 with TRBJ2-2; 7 bases align to TRBD1. CDR3 size: 14 residues. The germline V gene has CDR1 SQVTM and CDR2 ANQGSEA.

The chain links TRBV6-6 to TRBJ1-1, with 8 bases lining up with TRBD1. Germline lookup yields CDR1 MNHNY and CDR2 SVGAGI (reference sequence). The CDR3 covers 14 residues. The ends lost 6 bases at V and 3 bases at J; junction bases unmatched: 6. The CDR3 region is CASRSDREDTEAFF. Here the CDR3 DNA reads TGTGCCAGCAGATCGGACAGGGAAGACACTGAAGCTTTCTTT.

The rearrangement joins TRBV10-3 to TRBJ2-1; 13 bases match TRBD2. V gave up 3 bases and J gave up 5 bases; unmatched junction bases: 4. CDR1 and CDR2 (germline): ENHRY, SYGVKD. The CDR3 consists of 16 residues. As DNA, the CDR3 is TGTGCCATCAGTGACGGACTAGCGGGAGAACACAATGAGCAGTTCTTC. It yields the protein CAISDGLAGEHNEQFF.

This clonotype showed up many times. The CDR3 protein is CASSDRYREQYF. The DNA of the CDR3 is TGTGCCAGCTCCGACAGATATCGGGAGCAGTACTTC. The V call is TRBV18, the J call TRBJ2-7; D perhaps matches TRBD1 (5 bases). V lost 6 bases and J lost 7, with 13 bases in between. CDR1 and CDR2 (germline): KGHSH, LQKENI. This CDR3 has 12 residues. Variable domain in full (rest from reference TRBV18 and TRBJ2-7): NAGVMQNPRHLVRRRGQEARLRCSPMKGHSHVYWYRQLPEEGLKFMVYLQKENIIDESGMPKERFSAEFPKEGPSILRIQQVVRGDSAAYFCASSDRYREQYFGPGTRLTVT.

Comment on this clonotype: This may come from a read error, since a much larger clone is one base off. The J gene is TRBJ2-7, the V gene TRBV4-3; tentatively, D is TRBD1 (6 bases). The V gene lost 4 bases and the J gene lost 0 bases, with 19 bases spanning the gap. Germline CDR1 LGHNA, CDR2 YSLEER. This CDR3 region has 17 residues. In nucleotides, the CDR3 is TGCGCCAGCAGCCTAACGTGGACAGATATCAGCTCCTACGAGCAGTACTTC. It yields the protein CASSLTWTDISSYEQYF.

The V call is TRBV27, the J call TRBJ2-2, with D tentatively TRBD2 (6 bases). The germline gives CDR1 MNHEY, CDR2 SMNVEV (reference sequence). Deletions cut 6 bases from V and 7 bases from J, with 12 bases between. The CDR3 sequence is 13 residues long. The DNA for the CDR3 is TGTGCCAGCAGAAAGATGGGGGGCGGGGAGCTGTTTTTT. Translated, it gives CASRKMGGGELFF.

CDR3 residues: CASSSGSGIETQYF. The CDR3 DNA is TGTGCCAGCAGCTCGGGTAGCGGGATAGAGACCCAGTACTTC. The chain joins TRBV7-2 to TRBJ2-5; 8 bases map to TRBD2. The CDR3 has 14 residues. Germline CDR1 SGHTA, CDR2 FQGNSA. V lost 4 bases to trimming and J lost 4 bases; unmatched junction nucleotides: 5. Full variable domain (remainder filled in from reference TRBV7-2 and TRBJ2-5): GAGVSQSPSNKVTEKGKDVELRCDPISGHTALYWYRQSLGQGLEFLIYFQGNSAPDKSGLPSDRFSAERTGGSVSTLTIQRTQQEDSAVYLCASSSGSGIETQYFGPGTRLLVL.

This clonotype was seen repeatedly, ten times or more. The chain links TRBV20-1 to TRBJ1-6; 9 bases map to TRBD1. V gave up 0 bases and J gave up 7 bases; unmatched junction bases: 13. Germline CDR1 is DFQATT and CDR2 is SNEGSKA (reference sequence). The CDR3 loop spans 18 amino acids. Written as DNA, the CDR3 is TGCAGTGCTAGAGAATTGAGGGAACAGGGGGCCTTGAATTCACCCCTCCACTTT. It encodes CSARELREQGALNSPLHF.

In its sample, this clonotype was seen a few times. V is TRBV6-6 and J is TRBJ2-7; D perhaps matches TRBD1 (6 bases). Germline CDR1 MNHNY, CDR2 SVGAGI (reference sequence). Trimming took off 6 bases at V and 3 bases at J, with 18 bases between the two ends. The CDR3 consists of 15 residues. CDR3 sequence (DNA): TGTGCCAGCAGCCCCGCCGGCAGGGGCCTCTACGAGCAGTACTTC. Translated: CASSPAGRGLYEQYF.

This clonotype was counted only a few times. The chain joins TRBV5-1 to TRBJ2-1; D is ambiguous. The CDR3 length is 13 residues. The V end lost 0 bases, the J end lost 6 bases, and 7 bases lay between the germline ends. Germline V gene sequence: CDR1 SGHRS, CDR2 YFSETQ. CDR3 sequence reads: CASSLVRGNEQFF. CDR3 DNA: TGCGCCAGCAGCTTGGTTCGAGGCAATGAGCAGTTCTTC.

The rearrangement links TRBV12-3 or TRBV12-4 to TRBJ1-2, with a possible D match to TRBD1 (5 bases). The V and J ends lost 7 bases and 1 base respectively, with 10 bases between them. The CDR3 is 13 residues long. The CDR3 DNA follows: TGTGCCAGCACCCTAGACAGTAACTATGGCTACACCTTC. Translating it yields CASTLDSNYGYTF.

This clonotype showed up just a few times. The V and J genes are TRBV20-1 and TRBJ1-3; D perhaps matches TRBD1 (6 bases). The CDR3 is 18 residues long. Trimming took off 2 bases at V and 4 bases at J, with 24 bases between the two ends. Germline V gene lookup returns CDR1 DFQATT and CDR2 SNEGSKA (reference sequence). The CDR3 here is CSARTPGVRHGGGNTIYF. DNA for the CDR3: TGCAGTGCTAGAACCCCGGGCGTTAGACACGGGGGCGGAAACACCATATATTTT.

Here the CDR3 DNA reads TGTGCCAGCAGCCCCAGTCCGGACAGAAGTGGGGGCTACACCTTC. Translated: CASSPSPDRSGGYTF. This sequence joins TRBV6-5 and TRBJ1-2, with D possibly matching TRBD1 (6 bases). The CDR3 length is 15 residues. Germline-derived CDR1 and CDR2 are MNHEY and SVGAGI. Trimming stripped 6 bases from V and 8 bases from J, with 22 bases between.

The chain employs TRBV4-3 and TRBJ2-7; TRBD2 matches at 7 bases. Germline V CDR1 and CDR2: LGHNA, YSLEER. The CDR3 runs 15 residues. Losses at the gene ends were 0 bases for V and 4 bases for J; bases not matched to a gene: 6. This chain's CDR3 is CASSQDRQAGYEQYF. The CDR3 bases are TGCGCCAGCAGCCAAGATCGGCAAGCGGGGTACGAGCAGTACTTC.

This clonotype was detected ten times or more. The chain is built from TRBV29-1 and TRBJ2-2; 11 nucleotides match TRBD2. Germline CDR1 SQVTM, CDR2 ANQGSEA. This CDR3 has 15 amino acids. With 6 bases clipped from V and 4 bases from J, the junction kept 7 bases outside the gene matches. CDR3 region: CSVGTSGRGTGELFF. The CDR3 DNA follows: TGCAGCGTGGGGACTAGCGGCAGAGGCACCGGGGAGCTGTTTTTT.

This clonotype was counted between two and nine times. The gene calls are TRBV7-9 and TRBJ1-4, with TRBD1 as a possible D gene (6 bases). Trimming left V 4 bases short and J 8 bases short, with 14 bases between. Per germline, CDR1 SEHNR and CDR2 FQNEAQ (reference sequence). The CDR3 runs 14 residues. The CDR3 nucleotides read TGTGCCAGCAGCTCAACAGGGACGGGCGAAAAACTGTTTTTT. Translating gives CASSSTGTGEKLFF.

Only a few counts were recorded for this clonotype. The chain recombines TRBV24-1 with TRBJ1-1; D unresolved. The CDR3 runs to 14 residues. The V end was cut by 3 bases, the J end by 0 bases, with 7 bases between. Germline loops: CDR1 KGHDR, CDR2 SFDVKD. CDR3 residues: CATSDNRMNTEAFF. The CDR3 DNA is TGTGCCACCAGTGATAACAGAATGAACACTGAAGCTTTCTTT.

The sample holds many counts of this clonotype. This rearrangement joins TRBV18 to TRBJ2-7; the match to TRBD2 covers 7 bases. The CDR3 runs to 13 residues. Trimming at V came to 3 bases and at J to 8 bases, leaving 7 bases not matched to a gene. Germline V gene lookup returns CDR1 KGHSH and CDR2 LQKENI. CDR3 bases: TGTGCCAGCTCACCTCCGGGACTACCGAAGCAGTACTTC. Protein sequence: CASSPPGLPKQYF.

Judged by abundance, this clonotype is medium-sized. The chain's CDR3 is CASSLETDGNTIYF. CDR3 DNA sequence: TGTGCCAGCAGTTTAGAAACAGACGGAAACACCATATATTTT. The chain employs TRBV12-3 or TRBV12-4 and TRBJ1-3, with D unclear. V was shortened by 1 base and J by 4 bases, with 8 bases between the two germline ends. The CDR3 covers 14 residues.

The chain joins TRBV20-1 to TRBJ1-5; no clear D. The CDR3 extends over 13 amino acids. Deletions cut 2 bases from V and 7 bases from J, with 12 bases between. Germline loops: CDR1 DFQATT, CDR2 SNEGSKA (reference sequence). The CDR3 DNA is TGCAGTGCTAGAATGGGAGAAGGGCAGCCCCAGCATTTT. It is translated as CSARMGEGQPQHF.